These T cell receptor beta chains were read from a single sample in a study of T cell repertoires in cytomegalovirus infection. For these TCRs, the target antigens are not known. TCRdb recomputed calls from the reads with MiXCR, one row per CDR3 protein. There are roughly 920,000 distinct CDR3 sequences in the sample; more than 25% occur only once, and over 12% lies in the top ten. Sequences were derived from cultured CD8+ T cells from PBMCs, sampled from culture after CMV antigen stimulation. The source of these receptors is a human donor in good health (CMV status not recorded). Some clones in this sample may be carry-over from other donors' samples. CDR3s leave out the opening cysteine and the closing phenylalanine or tryptophan.

j_call v_call cdr3_aa
TRBJ2-5 TRBV12-3/TRBV12-4 ASSLALGWAETQY
TRBJ2-7 TRBV20-1 SARGAQFYEQY
TRBJ1-1 TRBV2 ASSRYLDGTEAF
TRBJ1-4 TRBV5-1 ASSPPGNEKLF
TRBJ2-5 TRBV27 ASSRGPSKIETQY
TRBJ2-5 TRBV12-3/TRBV12-4 ASSFQVEGQGTPEETQY
TRBJ1-1 TRBV27 ASRDGIEAF
TRBJ1-2 TRBV6-2/TRBV6-3 ASSYQDSRYGYT
TRBJ2-2 TRBV4-1 ASSQDFRQHTGELF
TRBJ2-1 TRBV24-1 ATSEVSGGSYNEQF
TRBJ1-5 TRBV7-9 ASSFKVQPQH
TRBJ2-5 TRBV7-3 ASSFTGTGEETQY
TRBJ2-1 TRBV29-1 SVVGGVVYEQF
TRBJ1-1 TRBV9 ASSSRTGGAF
TRBJ1-2 TRBV7-9 ASSHGPGET
TRBJ2-1 TRBV27 ASSTGKSEQF
TRBJ1-2 TRBV14 ASRHRGEGYT
TRBJ2-7 TRBV4-1 ASSLRDSDSYEQY
TRBJ2-7 TRBV7-9 ASSSGTVLYEQY
TRBJ2-5 TRBV28 ASSLNRDGVYGQETQY
TRBJ1-6 TRBV15 ATSREIDNSPLH
TRBJ1-2 TRBV4-1 ASSQEQTIYGYT
TRBJ2-4 TRBV12-3/TRBV12-4 ASSLTLLSRGGNIQY
TRBJ2-1 TRBV6-6 ASNDSAGHQF
TRBJ1-2 TRBV27 ASSLKGRYFDGYT
TRBJ1-2 TRBV12-5 ASGSGMTGVNGYT
TRBJ1-2 TRBV25-1 VSIWGRGRDGYT
TRBJ1-5 TRBV6-5 ASSDGAGGSNQPQH
TRBJ2-1 TRBV27 ASSLSNNYNEQF
TRBJ2-5 TRBV5-4 ASSPGTSGGAVRETQY
TRBJ2-2 TRBV20-1 SARALSEGKRTGELF
TRBJ1-5 TRBV12-5 ASGPLLGIEPQH
TRBJ2-1 TRBV28 ASSLRPGLAGGPSSYNEQF
TRBJ1-1 TRBV28 ASSSPPYTEAF
TRBJ1-5 TRBV19 ASSIRSVNQPQH
TRBJ2-1 TRBV7-9 ASSLVDRISFDNEQF
TRBJ1-2 TRBV6-1 ASSERGTGVNYGYT
TRBJ1-5 TRBV5-6 ASSLRPAGNQPQH
TRBJ2-2 TRBV4-1 ASSQLDTGELF
TRBJ2-3 TRBV7-2 ASSLERGSTDTQY
TRBJ2-1 TRBV4-1 ASSPGLAGDYNEQF
TRBJ2-1 TRBV11-3 ASSPHPGRNNEQF
TRBJ2-6 TRBV6-1 ASRQGPGANVLT
TRBJ2-2 TRBV23-1 ASSQGIPGQENTGELF
TRBJ2-1 TRBV7-9 ASSPDRSYINEQF
TRBJ1-2 TRBV10-3 AISVPGAINYGYT
TRBJ1-5 TRBV19 ASSIDRWGVQPQH
TRBJ2-7 TRBV27 ASSYEDPTVSSYEQY
TRBJ1-4 TRBV12-3/TRBV12-4 ASSWGQGVEKLF
TRBJ1-2 TRBV7-9 ASSLDLYYGYT